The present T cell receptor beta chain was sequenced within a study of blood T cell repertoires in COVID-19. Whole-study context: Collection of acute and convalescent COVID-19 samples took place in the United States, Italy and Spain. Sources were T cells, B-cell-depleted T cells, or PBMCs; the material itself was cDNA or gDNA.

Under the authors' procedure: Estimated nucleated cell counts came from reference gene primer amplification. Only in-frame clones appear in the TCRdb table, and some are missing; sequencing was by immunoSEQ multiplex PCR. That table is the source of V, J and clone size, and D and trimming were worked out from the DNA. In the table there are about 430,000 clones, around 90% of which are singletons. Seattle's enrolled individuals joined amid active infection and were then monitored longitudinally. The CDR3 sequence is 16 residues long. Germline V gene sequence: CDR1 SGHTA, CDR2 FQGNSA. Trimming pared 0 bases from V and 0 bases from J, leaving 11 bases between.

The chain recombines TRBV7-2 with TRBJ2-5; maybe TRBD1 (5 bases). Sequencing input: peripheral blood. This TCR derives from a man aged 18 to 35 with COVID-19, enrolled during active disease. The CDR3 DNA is TGTGCCAGCAGCTTAGCTGCAGGGCCGAACCAAGAGACCCAGTACTTC. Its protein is CASSLAAGPNQETQYF. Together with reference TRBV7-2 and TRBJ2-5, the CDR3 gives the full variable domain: GAGVSQSPSNKVTEKGKDVELRCDPISGHTALYWYRQSLGQGLEFLIYFQGNSAPDKSGLPSDRFSAERTGGSVSTLTIQRTQQEDSAVYLCASSLAAGPNQETQYFGPGTRLLVL.